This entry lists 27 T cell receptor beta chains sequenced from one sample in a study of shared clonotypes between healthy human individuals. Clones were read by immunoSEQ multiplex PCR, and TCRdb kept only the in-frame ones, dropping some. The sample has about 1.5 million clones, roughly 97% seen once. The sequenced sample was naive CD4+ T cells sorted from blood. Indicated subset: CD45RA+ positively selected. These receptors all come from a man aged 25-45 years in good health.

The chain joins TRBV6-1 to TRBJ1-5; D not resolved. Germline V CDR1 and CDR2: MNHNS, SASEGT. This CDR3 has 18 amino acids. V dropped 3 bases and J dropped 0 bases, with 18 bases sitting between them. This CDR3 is CASSDEVSKSYSNQPQHF. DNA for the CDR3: TGTGCCAGCAGTGATGAGGTCAGCAAATCCTATAGCAATCAGCCCCAGCATTTT.

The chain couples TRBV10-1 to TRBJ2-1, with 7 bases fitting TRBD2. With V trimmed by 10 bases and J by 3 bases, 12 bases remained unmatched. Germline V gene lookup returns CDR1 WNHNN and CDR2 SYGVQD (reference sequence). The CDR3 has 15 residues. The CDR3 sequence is CATSDSGSNYNEQFF. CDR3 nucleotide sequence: TGCGCCACCTCGGATAGCGGGTCTAACTACAATGAGCAGTTCTTC.

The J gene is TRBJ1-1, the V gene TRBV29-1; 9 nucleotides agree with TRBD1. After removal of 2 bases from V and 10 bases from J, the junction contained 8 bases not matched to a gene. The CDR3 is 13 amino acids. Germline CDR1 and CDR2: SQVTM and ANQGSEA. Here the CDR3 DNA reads TGCAGCGTTGAACCCCGGGACAGGGTGACAGCTTTCTTT. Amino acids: CSVEPRDRVTAFF.

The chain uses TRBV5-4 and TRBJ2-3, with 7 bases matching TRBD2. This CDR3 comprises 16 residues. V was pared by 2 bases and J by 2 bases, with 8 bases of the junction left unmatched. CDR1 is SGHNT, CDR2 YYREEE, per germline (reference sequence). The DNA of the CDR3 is TGTGCCAGCAGCTTAAACCTAGCGGTCACCACAGATACGCAGTATTTT. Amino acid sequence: CASSLNLAVTTDTQYF.

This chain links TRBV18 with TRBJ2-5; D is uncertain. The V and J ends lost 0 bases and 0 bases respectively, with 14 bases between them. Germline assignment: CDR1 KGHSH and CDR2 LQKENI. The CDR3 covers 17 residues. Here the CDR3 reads CASSPPGKHPNQETQYF. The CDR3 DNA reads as TGTGCCAGCTCACCACCGGGAAAGCACCCCAACCAAGAGACCCAGTACTTC.

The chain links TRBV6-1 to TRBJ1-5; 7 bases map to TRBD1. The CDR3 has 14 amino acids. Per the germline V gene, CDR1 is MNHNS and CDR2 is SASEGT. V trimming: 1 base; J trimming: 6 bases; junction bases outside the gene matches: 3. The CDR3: CASSEGDRRQPQHF. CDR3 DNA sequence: TGTGCCAGCAGTGAAGGGGACAGACGTCAGCCCCAGCATTTT.

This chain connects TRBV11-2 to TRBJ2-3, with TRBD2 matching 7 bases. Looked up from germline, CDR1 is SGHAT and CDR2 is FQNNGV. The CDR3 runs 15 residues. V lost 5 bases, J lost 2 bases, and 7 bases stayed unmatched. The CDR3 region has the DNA TGTGCCAGCAGCCCATACCTAGCGGTCACAGATACGCAGTATTTT. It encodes CASSPYLAVTDTQYF.

In nucleotides, the CDR3 is TGCGCCAGCAGCCGGGAGTACAATGAGCAGTTCTTC. Amino acids: CASSREYNEQFF. The rearrangement uses TRBV5-1 and TRBJ2-1; D might be TRBD2 (6 bases). Germline lookup yields CDR1 SGHRS and CDR2 YFSETQ. The CDR3 runs 12 residues. V lost 4 bases to trimming and J lost 4 bases, with 6 bases between them.

In DNA, the CDR3 is TGTGCCAGCAGTGGGCGTCCTGAACTATATTACGAGCAGTACTTC. It is translated as CASSGRPELYYEQYF. The chain carries TRBV6-1 and TRBJ2-7; D is ambiguous. The V end lost 4 bases, the J end lost 4 bases, and 17 bases lay between the germline ends. This CDR3 is 15 amino acids long. Germline-derived CDR1 and CDR2 are MNHNS and SASEGT.

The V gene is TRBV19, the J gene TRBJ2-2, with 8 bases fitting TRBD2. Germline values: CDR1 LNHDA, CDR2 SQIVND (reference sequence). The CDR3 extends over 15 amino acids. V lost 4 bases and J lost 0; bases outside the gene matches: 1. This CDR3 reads CASSSGRTNTGELFF. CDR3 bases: TGTGCCAGTAGTAGCGGGAGGACGAACACCGGGGAGCTGTTTTTT.

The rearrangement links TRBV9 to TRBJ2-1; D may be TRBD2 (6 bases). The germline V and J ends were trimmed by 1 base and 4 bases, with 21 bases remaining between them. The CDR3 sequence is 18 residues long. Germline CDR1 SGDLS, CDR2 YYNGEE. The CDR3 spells CASSVSSRAGPLYNEQFF. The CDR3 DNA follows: TGTGCCAGCAGCGTATCCTCTCGGGCGGGGCCACTTTACAATGAGCAGTTCTTC.

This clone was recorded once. The CDR3 spells CASSLGSALGIEQFF. CDR3 DNA: TGTGCCAGCAGCTTGGGTTCAGCGTTAGGTATTGAGCAGTTCTTC. This rearrangement joins TRBV5-4 to TRBJ2-1; D uncertain. The germline V gene encodes CDR1 SGHNT and CDR2 YYREEE (reference sequence). Trimming pared 0 bases from V and 9 bases from J, leaving 16 bases between. CDR3 length: 15 residues.

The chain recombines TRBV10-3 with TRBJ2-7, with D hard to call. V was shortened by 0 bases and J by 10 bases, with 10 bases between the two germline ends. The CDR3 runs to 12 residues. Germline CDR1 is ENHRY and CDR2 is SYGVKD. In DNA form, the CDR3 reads TGTGCCATCAGTGAGTCGTTAGCAGTACAGTACTTC. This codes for CAISESLAVQYF.

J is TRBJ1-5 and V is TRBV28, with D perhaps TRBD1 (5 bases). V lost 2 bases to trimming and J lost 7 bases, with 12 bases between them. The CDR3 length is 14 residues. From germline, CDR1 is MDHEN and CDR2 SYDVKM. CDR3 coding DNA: TGTGCCAGCAGTTTAGTCGCCAGGGAGCAGCCCCAGCATTTT. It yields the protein CASSLVAREQPQHF.

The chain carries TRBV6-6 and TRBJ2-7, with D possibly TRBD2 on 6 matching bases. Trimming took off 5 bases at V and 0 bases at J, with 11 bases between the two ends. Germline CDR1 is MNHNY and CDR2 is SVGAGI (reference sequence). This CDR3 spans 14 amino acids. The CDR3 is CASSVLDYSYEQYF. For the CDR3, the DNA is TGTGCCAGCAGTGTCTTGGACTACTCCTACGAGCAGTACTTC.

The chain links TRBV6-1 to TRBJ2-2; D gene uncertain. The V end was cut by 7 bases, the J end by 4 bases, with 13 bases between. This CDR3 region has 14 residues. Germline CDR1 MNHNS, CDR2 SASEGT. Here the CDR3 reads CASKSTVFTGELFF. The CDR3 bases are TGTGCCAGCAAGTCAACGGTGTTCACCGGGGAGCTGTTTTTT.

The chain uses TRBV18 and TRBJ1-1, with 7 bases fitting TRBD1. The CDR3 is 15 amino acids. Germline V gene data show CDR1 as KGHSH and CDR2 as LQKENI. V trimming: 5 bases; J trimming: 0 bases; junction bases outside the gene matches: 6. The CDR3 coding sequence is TGTGCCAGCTCATCGAAACAGGGGATGAACACTGAAGCTTTCTTT. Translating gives CASSSKQGMNTEAFF. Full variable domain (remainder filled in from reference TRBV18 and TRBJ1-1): NAGVMQNPRHLVRRRGQEARLRCSPMKGHSHVYWYRQLPEEGLKFMVYLQKENIIDESGMPKERFSAEFPKEGPSILRIQQVVRGDSAAYFCASSSKQGMNTEAFFGQGTRLTVV.

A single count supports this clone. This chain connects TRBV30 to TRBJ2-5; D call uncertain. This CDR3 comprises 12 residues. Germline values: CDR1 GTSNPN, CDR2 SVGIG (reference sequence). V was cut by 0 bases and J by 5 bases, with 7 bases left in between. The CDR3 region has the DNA TGTGCCTGGAGTGTATGGTGGGAGACCCAGTACTTC. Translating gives CAWSVWWETQYF.

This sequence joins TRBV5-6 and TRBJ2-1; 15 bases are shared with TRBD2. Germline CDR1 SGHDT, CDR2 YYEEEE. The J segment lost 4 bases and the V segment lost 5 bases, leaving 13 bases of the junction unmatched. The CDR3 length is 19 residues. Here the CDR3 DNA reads TGTGCCAGCAGTCACAGCTTGGGACTAGCGGGAGGCTTATACAATGAGCAGTTCTTC. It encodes CASSHSLGLAGGLYNEQFF.

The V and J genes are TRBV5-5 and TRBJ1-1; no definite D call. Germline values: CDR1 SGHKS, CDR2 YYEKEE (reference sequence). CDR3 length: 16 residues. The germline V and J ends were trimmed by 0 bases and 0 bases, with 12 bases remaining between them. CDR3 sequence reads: CASSLAPSPLNTEAFF. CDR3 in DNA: TGTGCCAGCAGCTTGGCCCCATCCCCTTTGAACACTGAAGCTTTCTTT.

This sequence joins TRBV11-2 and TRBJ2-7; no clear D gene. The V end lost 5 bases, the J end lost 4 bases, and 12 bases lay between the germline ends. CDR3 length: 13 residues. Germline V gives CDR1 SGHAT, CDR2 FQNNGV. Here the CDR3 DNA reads TGTGCCAGCAGCCCTCGACTCTTTTACGAGCAGTACTTC. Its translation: CASSPRLFYEQYF.

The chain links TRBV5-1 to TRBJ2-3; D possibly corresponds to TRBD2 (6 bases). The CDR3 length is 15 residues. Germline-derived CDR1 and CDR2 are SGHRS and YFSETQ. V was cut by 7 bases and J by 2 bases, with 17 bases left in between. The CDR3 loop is CASQVGREFTDTQYF. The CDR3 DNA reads TGCGCCAGCCAGGTGGGGCGGGAATTCACAGATACGCAGTATTTT. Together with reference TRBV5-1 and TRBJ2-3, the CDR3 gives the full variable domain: KAGVTQTPRYLIKTRGQQVTLSCSPISGHRSVSWYQQTPGQGLQFLFEYFSETQRNKGNFPGRFSGRQFSNSRSEMNVSTLELGDSALYLCASQVGREFTDTQYFGPGTRLTVL.

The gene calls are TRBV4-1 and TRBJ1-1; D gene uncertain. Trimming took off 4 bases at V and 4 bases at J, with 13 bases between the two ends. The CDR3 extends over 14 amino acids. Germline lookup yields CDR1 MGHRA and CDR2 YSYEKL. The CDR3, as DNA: TGCGCCAGCAGCCCCCCCCTTAGGAGCACTGAAGCTTTCTTT. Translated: CASSPPLRSTEAFF.

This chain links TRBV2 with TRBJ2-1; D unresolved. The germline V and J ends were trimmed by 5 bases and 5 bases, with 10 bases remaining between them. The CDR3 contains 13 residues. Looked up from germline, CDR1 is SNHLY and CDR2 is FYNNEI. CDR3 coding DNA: TGTGCCAGCAGTTTAGACCGGAACAATGAGCAGTTCTTC. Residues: CASSLDRNNEQFF.

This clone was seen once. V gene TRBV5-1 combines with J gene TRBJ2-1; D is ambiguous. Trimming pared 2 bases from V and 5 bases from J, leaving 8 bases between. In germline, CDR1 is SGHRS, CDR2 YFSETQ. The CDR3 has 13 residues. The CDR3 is CASSLSQNNEQFF. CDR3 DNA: TGCGCCAGCAGCTTATCCCAGAACAATGAGCAGTTCTTC.

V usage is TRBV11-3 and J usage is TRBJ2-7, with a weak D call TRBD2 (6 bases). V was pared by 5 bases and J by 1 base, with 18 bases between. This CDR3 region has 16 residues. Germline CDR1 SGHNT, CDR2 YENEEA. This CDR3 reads CASSPGLGEGSYEQYF. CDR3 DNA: TGTGCCAGCAGCCCGGGACTCGGAGAGGGTTCCTACGAGCAGTACTTC.

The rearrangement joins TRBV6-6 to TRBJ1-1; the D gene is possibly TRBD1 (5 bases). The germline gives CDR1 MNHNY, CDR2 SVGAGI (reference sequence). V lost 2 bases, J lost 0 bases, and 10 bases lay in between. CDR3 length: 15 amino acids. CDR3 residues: CASSYRDPLNTEAFF. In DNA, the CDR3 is TGTGCCAGCAGTTACCGGGACCCGTTGAACACTGAAGCTTTCTTT.